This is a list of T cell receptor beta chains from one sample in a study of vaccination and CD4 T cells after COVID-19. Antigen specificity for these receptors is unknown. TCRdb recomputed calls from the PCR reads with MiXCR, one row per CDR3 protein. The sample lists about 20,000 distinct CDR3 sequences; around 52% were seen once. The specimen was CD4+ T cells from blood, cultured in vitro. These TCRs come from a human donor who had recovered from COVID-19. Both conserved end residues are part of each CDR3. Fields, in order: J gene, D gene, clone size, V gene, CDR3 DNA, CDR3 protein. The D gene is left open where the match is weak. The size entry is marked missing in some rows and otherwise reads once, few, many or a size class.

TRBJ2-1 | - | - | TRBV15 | TGTGCCACGGCCTCCTACAATGAGCAGTTCTTC | CATASYNEQFF
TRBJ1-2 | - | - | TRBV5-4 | TGTGCCAGCAGCATACCTCCTCATCACCTTTTCTATGGCTACACCTTC | CASSIPPHHLFYGYTF
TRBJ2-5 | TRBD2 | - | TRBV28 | TGTGCCAGCAGCCTCCCGAAGGAGCGGGGGACCCAGTACTTC | CASSLPKERGTQYF
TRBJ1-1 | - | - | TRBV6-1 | TGTGCCAGCAGTGATGAGGGACACTGGAACACTGAAGCTTTCTTT | CASSDEGHWNTEAFF
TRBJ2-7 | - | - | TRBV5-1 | TGCGCCAGCAGCTTGGGGGACCGAACCACCCCCTCCTACGAGCAGTACTTC | CASSLGDRTTPSYEQYF
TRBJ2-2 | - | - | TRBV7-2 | TGTGCCAGCAGCGTATACACCGGGGAGCTGTTTTTT | CASSVYTGELFF
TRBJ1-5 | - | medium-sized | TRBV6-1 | TGTGCCAGCAGTGAGACACCGACTCAGCCCCAGCATTTT | CASSETPTQPQHF
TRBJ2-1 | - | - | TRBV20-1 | TGCAGTGCTAGAGAGGAGACGAATGAGCAGTTCTTC | CSAREETNEQFF
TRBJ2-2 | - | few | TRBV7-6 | TGTGCTAGCAGGATTAACACCGGGGAGCTGTTTTTT | CASRINTGELFF
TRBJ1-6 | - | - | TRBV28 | TGTGCCAGCACCCAGGCGAGCTCCTATAATTCACCCCTCCACTTT | CASTQASSYNSPLHF
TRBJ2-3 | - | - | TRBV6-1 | TGTGCCAGCACCGGGGGCCCGGGACCAAGTTACACAGATACGCAGTATTTT | CASTGGPGPSYTDTQYF
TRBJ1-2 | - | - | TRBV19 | TGTGCCAGTAGTATAGTAGGCGGACGGGGCTACACCTTC | CASSIVGGRGYTF
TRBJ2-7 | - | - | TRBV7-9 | TGTGCCAGCACGGCGCCGGCTAAGACCTACGAGCAGTACTTC | CASTAPAKTYEQYF
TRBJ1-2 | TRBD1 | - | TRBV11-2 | TGTGCCAGCAGGAGGCCCGGACAGGGGTTAAAAACTAACTATGGCTACACCTTC | CASRRPGQGLKTNYGYTF
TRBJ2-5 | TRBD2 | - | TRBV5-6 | TGTGCCAGCAGCTCACCTAGCGGGGGGGGACGCTACCAAGAGACCCAGTACTTC | CASSSPSGGGRYQETQYF